One and the same sample provided the 19 T cell receptor beta chains below, sequenced in a study of T cells in Graves' hyperthyroidism and ophthalmopathy. Authors of the study amplified TCR beta CDR3 regions from RNA transcripts. In the first-round RT-PCR of the TCR CDR3, the HTBI primer set was used. TCRdb fed the multiplex PCR reads into MiXCR, producing one record per CDR3 protein. Here the sample spans about 540,000 distinct CDR3 sequences, roughly 46% being singletons. Material for sequencing was peripheral blood or thyroid tissue (not recorded which). These receptor sequences come from a woman under 30 with Graves' hyperthyroidism.

This clonotype was seen only a few times. The CDR3 spells CASSLGSGAGNTIYF. CDR3 DNA: TGTGCCAGCAGCTTAGGGTCAGGGGCAGGAAACACCATATATTTT. This chain uses TRBV7-2 with TRBJ1-3; TRBD1 might be the D (6 bases). The CDR3 consists of 15 residues. V lost 1 base and J lost 4, with 11 bases in between. Germline V gives CDR1 SGHTA, CDR2 FQGNSA.

The V call is TRBV11-2, the J call TRBJ1-4, with 9 bases fitting TRBD1. This CDR3 contains 16 residues. The V segment lost 3 bases and the J segment 6 bases; nucleotides outside the gene matches: 8. The germline gives CDR1 SGHAT, CDR2 FQNNGV. The CDR3, as DNA: TGTGCCAGCAGCTTGTATTGGACAGGGGCGGATGAAAAACTGTTTTTT. Its translation: CASSLYWTGADEKLFF.

This clonotype was observed a handful of times. Compared with germline, one end of the junction differs, possibly owing to a read error. The chain has TRBV6-4 and TRBJ2-5; possibly TRBD1 for D (5 bases). The CDR3 contains 14 residues. Germline V gives CDR1 MRHNA, CDR2 SNTAGT. DNA for the CDR3: TGTGCCAGTAGTGACTCCCGACAGCAAGAGACCCAGTACTTC. Protein product: CASSDSRQQETQYF.

This clonotype has a handful of counts. The J gene is TRBJ2-7, the V gene TRBV2, with 14 bases identical to TRBD2. The CDR3 extends over 14 amino acids. The germline V gene has CDR1 SNHLY and CDR2 FYNNEI. V gave up 9 bases and J gave up 6 bases; unmatched junction bases: 7. The CDR3 region is CASSGTSGRGEQYF. CDR3 nucleotide sequence: TGTGCCAGTTCCGGGACTAGCGGGAGAGGCGAGCAGTACTTC.

The V gene is TRBV7-3, the J gene TRBJ1-2; 11 bases are a match to TRBD1. With 0 bases clipped from V and 3 bases from J, the junction kept 0 bases outside the gene matches. The CDR3 totals 15 residues. CDR1 is SGHTA, CDR2 FQGTGA, per germline. As DNA, the CDR3 is TGTGCCAGCAGCTTAACGGGACAGGGGGACTATGGCTACACCTTC. Translating it yields CASSLTGQGDYGYTF.

The chain uses TRBV7-6 and TRBJ2-7; either TRBD1 or TRBD2 may fit D (5 bases each). Trimming stripped 0 bases from V and 2 bases from J, with 14 bases between. The CDR3 totals 16 residues. Germline CDR1 reads SGHVS; CDR2 reads FNYEAQ. CDR3 sequence reads: CASSLAGTVLTYEQYF. The CDR3 DNA reads TGTGCCAGCAGCTTAGCCGGGACGGTATTAACCTACGAGCAGTACTTC.

This clonotype was counted at least ten times. This chain joins TRBV29-1 and TRBJ2-2, with 7 positions matching TRBD1. Germline V gene lookup returns CDR1 SQVTM and CDR2 ANQGSEA. The CDR3 totals 14 residues. The J segment lost 1 base and the V segment lost 6 bases, leaving 5 bases of the junction unmatched. CDR3 amino acids: CSVKGAQNTGELFF. CDR3 nucleotides: TGCAGCGTCAAGGGGGCCCAGAACACCGGGGAGCTGTTTTTT.

V gene TRBV2 combines with J gene TRBJ2-5; D possibly matches TRBD1 or TRBD2 (5 bases each). Trimming removed 9 bases from V and 1 base from J, with 18 bases in between. The CDR3 totals 15 residues. CDR1 and CDR2 from the germline V gene are SNHLY and FYNNEI. The CDR3 sequence: CASNGVDSPQETQYF. The CDR3 DNA reads TGTGCCAGTAACGGGGTTGACAGTCCCCAAGAGACCCAGTACTTC.

V gene TRBV19 combines with J gene TRBJ2-7, with TRBD2 identical over 7 bases. V dropped 5 bases and J dropped 1; count of bases not matched to a gene: 8. The CDR3 is 15 amino acids. Germline V lookup: CDR1 LNHDA, CDR2 SQIVND (reference sequence). CDR3 protein: CASSAGRPFSYEQYF. The CDR3 nucleotides read TGTGCCAGTAGTGCCGGGAGGCCCTTTTCCTACGAGCAGTACTTC.

This clonotype has a count of ten or more. The J gene is TRBJ1-1, the V gene TRBV10-3; D is uncertain. V was cut by 10 bases and J by 1 base, with 16 bases left in between. There are 14 residues in the CDR3. Germline V gives CDR1 ENHRY, CDR2 SYGVKD. The CDR3 is CASSDPDENTEAFF. The CDR3 bases are TGTGCCAGCAGCGATCCCGACGAGAACACTGAAGCTTTCTTT.

This clonotype was observed at least ten times. The rearrangement uses TRBV29-1 and TRBJ2-7, with unresolved D. V shed 5 bases and J shed 0 bases, with 8 bases lying between them. From germline, CDR1 is SQVTM and CDR2 ANQGSEA. This CDR3 region has 12 residues. The DNA for the CDR3 is TGCAGCGTTCGGATTAGCTCCTACGAGCAGTACTTC. Residues: CSVRISSYEQYF.

This clonotype occurred a few times. The V gene is TRBV20-1, the J gene TRBJ2-7; TRBD1 matches 7 bases. The CDR3 is made up of 14 amino acids. V shed 5 bases, J shed 2 bases, and the junction held 9 bases outside the gene matches. In germline, CDR1 is DFQATT, CDR2 SNEGSKA (reference sequence). CDR3 coding DNA: TGCAGTGCTGGCGAACAGGGGCGACCCTACGAGCAGTACTTC. Encoded protein: CSAGEQGRPYEQYF.

V is TRBV13 and J is TRBJ2-7; D is ambiguous. The CDR3 loop spans 15 amino acids. The V and J ends lost 5 bases and 8 bases respectively, with 22 bases between them. Germline V gene lookup returns CDR1 PRHDT and CDR2 FYEKMQ (reference sequence). CDR3 nucleotides: TGTGCCAGCAGCCCCAACTACCTCAATCCCCCCCAGCAGTACTTC. Residues: CASSPNYLNPPQQYF. Using reference TRBV13 and TRBJ2-7 for the parts outside the CDR3, the full variable domain is AAGVIQSPRHLIKEKRETATLKCYPIPRHDTVYWYQQGPGQDPQFLISFYEKMQSDKGSIPDRFSAQQFSDYHSELNMSSLELGDSALYFCASSPNYLNPPQQYFGPGTRLTVT.

The rearrangement uses TRBV2 and TRBJ2-7, with D tentatively TRBD1 (6 bases). The CDR3 runs 12 residues. CDR1 and CDR2 from the germline V gene are SNHLY and FYNNEI. V lost 8 bases and J 2 bases, leaving 10 bases between the germline ends. The CDR3: CASSDRAYEQYF. The DNA for the CDR3 is TGTGCCAGCTCGGACAGAGCCTACGAGCAGTACTTC.

This clonotype was counted at least ten times. V gene TRBV10-3 combines with J gene TRBJ2-5; 11 bases are shared with TRBD2. The CDR3 is made up of 14 amino acids. V was clipped by 7 bases and J by 5 bases; unmatched bases: 6. From germline, CDR1 is ENHRY and CDR2 SYGVKD. CDR3 sequence: CAIKTSGEGETQYF. CDR3 nucleotide sequence: TGTGCCATCAAGACTAGCGGGGAGGGGGAGACCCAGTACTTC.

This chain uses TRBV29-1 with TRBJ1-1; 10 bases are shared with TRBD1. Germline CDR1 and CDR2: SQVTM and ANQGSEA. There are 12 residues in the CDR3. V lost 7 bases, J lost 5 bases, and 4 bases stayed unmatched. The CDR3 region is CSGDRGGTEAFF. The CDR3 coding sequence is TGCAGCGGGGACAGGGGAGGTACTGAAGCTTTCTTT.

The chain joins TRBV29-1 to TRBJ2-5, with D uncertain. V lost 4 bases, J lost 2 bases, and 8 bases lay in between. The CDR3 has 12 residues. CDR1 and CDR2 (germline): SQVTM, ANQGSEA. The DNA of the CDR3 is TGCAGCGTTGTTGCGGAACAAGAGACCCAGTACTTC. As protein: CSVVAEQETQYF.

The V call is TRBV7-2, the J call TRBJ1-5; tentatively, D is TRBD1 (6 bases). The CDR3 contains 17 residues. Looked up from germline, CDR1 is SGHTA and CDR2 is FQGNSA. Trimming took 8 bases from V and 0 from J, leaving 20 bases between them. CDR3 in amino acids: CASSPLQTGLSNQPQHF. The CDR3 DNA reads as TGTGCCAGCTCACCACTACAGACAGGTCTTAGCAATCAGCCCCAGCATTTT.

This clonotype was picked up many times. This chain connects TRBV15 to TRBJ2-7; D might be TRBD1 (5 bases). CDR3 length: 15 amino acids. Germline lookup yields CDR1 LNHNV and CDR2 YYDKDF (reference sequence). Trimming took off 0 bases at V and 2 bases at J, with 11 bases between the two ends. Written as DNA, the CDR3 is TGTGCCACCAGCAGAGAATTCGGCAGGGCCTACGAGCAGTACTTC. This gives the protein CATSREFGRAYEQYF.